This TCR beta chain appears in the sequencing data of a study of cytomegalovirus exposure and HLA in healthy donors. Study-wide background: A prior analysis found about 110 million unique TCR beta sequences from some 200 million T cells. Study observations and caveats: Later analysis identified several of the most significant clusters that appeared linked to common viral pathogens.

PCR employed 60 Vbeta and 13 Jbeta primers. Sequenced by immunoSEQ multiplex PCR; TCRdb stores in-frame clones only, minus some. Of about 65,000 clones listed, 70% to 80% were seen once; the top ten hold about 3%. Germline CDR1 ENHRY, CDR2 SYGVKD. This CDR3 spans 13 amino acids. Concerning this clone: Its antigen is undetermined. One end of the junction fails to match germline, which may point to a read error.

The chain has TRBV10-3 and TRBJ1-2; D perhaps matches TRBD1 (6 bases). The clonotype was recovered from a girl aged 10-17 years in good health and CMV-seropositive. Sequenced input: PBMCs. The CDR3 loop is CAISGTVNSGYTF. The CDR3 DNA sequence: TGTGCCATCAGTGGGACAGTAAACTCTGGCTACACCTTC.